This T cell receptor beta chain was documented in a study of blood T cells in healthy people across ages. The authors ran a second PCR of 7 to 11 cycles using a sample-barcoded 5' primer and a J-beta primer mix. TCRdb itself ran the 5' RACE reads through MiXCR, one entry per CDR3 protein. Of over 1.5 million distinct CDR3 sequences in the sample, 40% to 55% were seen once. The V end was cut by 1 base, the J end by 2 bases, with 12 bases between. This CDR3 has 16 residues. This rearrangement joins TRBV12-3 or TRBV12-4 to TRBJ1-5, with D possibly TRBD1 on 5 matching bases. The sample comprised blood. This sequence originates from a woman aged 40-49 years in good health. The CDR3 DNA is TGTGCCAGCAGTTTAGGCAGGGACGGTGGCAATCAGCCCCAGCATTTT. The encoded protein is CASSLGRDGGNQPQHF.